A selection of T cell receptor beta chains follows, all from one sample in a study of Ad26.COV2.S vaccination and SARS-CoV-2 variants. Data came from immunoSEQ multiplex PCR; TCRdb stores just in-frame clones and leaves some out. This table has fewer than 400,000 clones, around 84% appearing once. The starting material was peripheral blood, obtained in a trial of Ad26.COV2.S vaccine versus placebo. All receptors come from a person aged 18-65 years who received the Ad26.COV2.S COVID-19 vaccine or a placebo. Each CDR3 is given with its conserved first and last residue. The order of the fields is V gene, J gene, D gene, clone size, CDR3 protein, CDR3 DNA. D genes are given only for firm matches. Expanded clones are given a class, and other clones once, few, many or no size at all.

V: TRBV12-3/TRBV12-4
J: TRBJ2-5
D: NA
size: NA
CDR3: CASSFRGEETQYF
DNA: TGTGCCAGCAGTTTCAGGGGCGAGGAGACCCAGTACTTC

V: TRBV25-1
J: TRBJ2-1
D: NA
size: NA
CDR3: CASRAGGYNEQFF
DNA: TGTGCCAGCAGGGCCGGGGGCTACAATGAGCAGTTCTTC

V: TRBV19
J: TRBJ1-5
D: TRBD1
size: many
CDR3: CASSFRDSWGNQPQHF
DNA: TGTGCCAGTAGTTTTAGGGACAGTTGGGGCAATCAGCCCCAGCATTTT

V: TRBV5-4
J: TRBJ2-5
D: TRBD2
size: NA
CDR3: CASSRGAGGAGGQETQYF
DNA: TGTGCCAGCAGCCGCGGGGCTGGGGGAGCGGGGGGACAAGAGACCCAGTACTTC

V: TRBV7-9
J: TRBJ1-1
D: TRBD1
size: NA
CDR3: CASSSVVNRGGTEAFF
DNA: TGTGCCAGCAGCTCGGTAGTCAACAGGGGAGGCACTGAAGCTTTCTTT

V: TRBV30
J: TRBJ2-7
D: NA
size: NA
CDR3: CACLSGLESQQYF
DNA: TGTGCCTGCCTTTCGGGCCTCGAGAGTCAGCAGTACTTC

V: TRBV12-3/TRBV12-4
J: TRBJ1-3
D: NA
size: NA
CDR3: CASSFNTIYF
DNA: TGTGCCAGCAGTTTCAACACCATATATTTT

V: TRBV6-5
J: TRBJ1-4
D: NA
size: NA
CDR3: CASSYTPGGREKLFF
DNA: TGTGCCAGCAGTTACACCCCGGGGGGACGGGAAAAACTGTTTTTT

V: TRBV12-5
J: TRBJ2-5
D: NA
size: NA
CDR3: CASGPTTLDQETQYF
DNA: TGTGCTAGTGGCCCCACCACGTTGGACCAAGAGACCCAGTACTTC

V: TRBV4-1
J: TRBJ1-2
D: NA
size: NA
CDR3: CASSLNNRYYGYTF
DNA: TGCGCCAGCAGCCTAAATAACAGGTACTATGGCTACACCTTC

V: TRBV12-3/TRBV12-4
J: TRBJ1-5
D: NA
size: NA
CDR3: CASSLGGQPQHF
DNA: TGTGCCAGCAGTTTAGGAGGTCAGCCCCAGCATTTT

V: TRBV19
J: TRBJ1-2
D: TRBD1
size: NA
CDR3: CASRPDRARGYGYTF
DNA: TGTGCCAGTAGGCCAGACAGGGCGAGGGGCTATGGCTACACCTTC

V: TRBV5-1
J: TRBJ1-6
D: TRBD1
size: NA
CDR3: CASSFLPGQGNSPLHF
DNA: TGCGCCAGCAGCTTCTTACCGGGACAGGGTAATTCACCCCTCCACTTT

V: TRBV27
J: TRBJ1-5
D: NA
size: NA
CDR3: CASSLSGRDNQPQHF
DNA: TGTGCCAGCAGTTTATCGGGGCGGGACAATCAGCCCCAGCATTTT

V: TRBV7-2
J: TRBJ2-7
D: NA
size: NA
CDR3: CASSYGPGPPNPHEQYF
DNA: TGTGCCAGCAGCTATGGGCCCGGACCACCGAACCCCCACGAGCAGTACTTC

V: TRBV19
J: TRBJ1-5
D: TRBD1
size: NA
CDR3: CASRRTGAVQPQHF
DNA: TGTGCCAGTAGGAGGACAGGGGCAGTTCAGCCCCAGCATTTT

V: TRBV4-2
J: TRBJ2-7
D: NA
size: NA
CDR3: CASSQEVTGVSYEQYF
DNA: TGTGCCAGCAGCCAAGAAGTAACGGGTGTTTCCTACGAGCAGTACTTC

V: TRBV11-2
J: TRBJ2-3
D: TRBD2
size: NA
CDR3: CASSLAGGPDTQYF
DNA: TGTGCCAGCAGCTTAGCGGGGGGGCCGGATACGCAGTATTTT

V: TRBV19
J: TRBJ1-1
D: NA
size: NA
CDR3: CASSIRRGNTEAFF
DNA: TGTGCCAGTAGTATCCGACGAGGGAACACTGAAGCTTTCTTT

V: TRBV16
J: TRBJ2-5
D: NA
size: NA
CDR3: CASSQSRETQYF
DNA: TGTGCCAGCAGCCAATCGAGAGAGACCCAGTACTTC

V: TRBV6-5
J: TRBJ1-1
D: NA
size: NA
CDR3: CASRVTRTTEAFF
DNA: TGTGCCAGCAGAGTTACCCGTACGACTGAAGCTTTCTTT

V: TRBV5-4
J: TRBJ2-5
D: NA
size: NA
CDR3: CASSLGGGATRETQYF
DNA: TGTGCCAGCAGCTTGGGTGGTGGTGCGACCCGGGAGACCCAGTACTTC

V: TRBV18
J: TRBJ1-6
D: NA
size: once
CDR3: CASSPPGTYNSPLHF
DNA: TGTGCCAGCTCACCACCAGGGACCTATAATTCACCCCTCCACTTT

V: TRBV9
J: TRBJ1-2
D: TRBD1
size: NA
CDR3: CASSTGALDYGYTF
DNA: TGTGCCAGCAGCACAGGGGCCTTGGACTATGGCTACACCTTC

V: TRBV6-5
J: TRBJ1-2
D: NA
size: NA
CDR3: CASSYSAGGWDGYTF
DNA: TGTGCCAGCAGTTACTCAGCGGGGGGCTGGGATGGCTACACCTTC

V: TRBV6-1
J: TRBJ1-1
D: NA
size: NA
CDR3: CASSEGGLWNTEAFF
DNA: TGTGCCAGCAGTGAAGGGGGGCTCTGGAACACTGAAGCTTTCTTT

V: TRBV25-1
J: TRBJ2-5
D: NA
size: NA
CDR3: CASSEFTGGTQYF
DNA: TGTGCCAGCAGTGAATTCACCGGTGGGACCCAGTACTTC

V: TRBV4-2
J: TRBJ2-7
D: NA
size: few
CDR3: CASSQLGLGGYEQYF
DNA: TGTGCCAGCAGCCAATTAGGATTAGGGGGCTACGAGCAGTACTTC

V: TRBV12-3/TRBV12-4
J: TRBJ2-1
D: NA
size: NA
CDR3: CASSFSISSEQFF
DNA: TGTGCCAGCAGTTTTTCGATTTCCAGTGAGCAGTTCTTC

V: TRBV7-9
J: TRBJ1-1
D: NA
size: NA
CDR3: CASSLIGNTEAFF
DNA: TGTGCCAGCAGCTTAATCGGGAACACTGAAGCTTTCTTT

V: TRBV5-1
J: TRBJ2-7
D: TRBD1
size: NA
CDR3: CASSVTGDNYEQYF
DNA: TGCGCCAGCAGCGTGACAGGGGATAACTACGAGCAGTACTTC

V: TRBV27
J: TRBJ1-5
D: TRBD1
size: few
CDR3: CASSLTGRYQPQHF
DNA: TGTGCCAGCAGCCTGACAGGGCGGTATCAGCCCCAGCATTTT

V: TRBV5-4
J: TRBJ2-3
D: NA
size: NA
CDR3: CASSNTPGGSDTQYF
DNA: TGTGCCAGCAGCAACACCCCCGGGGGATCAGATACGCAGTATTTT

V: TRBV7-8
J: TRBJ2-7
D: TRBD2
size: NA
CDR3: CASSRAGMVSEQYF
DNA: TGTGCCAGCAGCCGAGCGGGGATGGTTAGCGAGCAGTACTTC

V: TRBV5-6
J: TRBJ2-7
D: NA
size: NA
CDR3: CASSDGRSYEQYF
DNA: TGTGCCAGCAGCGACGGGCGGTCCTACGAGCAGTACTTC

V: TRBV6-5
J: TRBJ1-2
D: NA
size: NA
CDR3: CASNSGNYGYTF
DNA: TGTGCCAGCAACTCAGGGAACTATGGCTACACCTTC

V: TRBV14
J: TRBJ1-1
D: NA
size: NA
CDR3: CASSQDVVSTEAFF
DNA: TGTGCCAGCAGCCAAGATGTGGTAAGCACTGAAGCTTTCTTT

V: TRBV5-1
J: TRBJ1-1
D: NA
size: NA
CDR3: CASSEGPVLSEAFF
DNA: TGCGCCAGCAGCGAGGGTCCGGTCCTGAGCGAAGCTTTCTTT

V: TRBV18
J: TRBJ2-1
D: NA
size: NA
CDR3: CASSPIRDGPQFF
DNA: TGTGCCAGCTCACCAATACGGGACGGACCGCAGTTCTTC

V: TRBV7-2
J: TRBJ1-1
D: NA
size: NA
CDR3: CASSLVIRAEGAFF
DNA: TGTGCCAGCAGCTTAGTTATCAGGGCGGAGGGAGCTTTCTTT

V: TRBV4-3
J: TRBJ2-2
D: NA
size: NA
CDR3: CASSPAGGNTGELFF
DNA: TGCGCCAGCAGCCCCGCCGGGGGTAACACCGGGGAGCTGTTTTTT

V: TRBV2
J: TRBJ2-3
D: NA
size: NA
CDR3: CASQTKPTDTQYF
DNA: TGTGCCAGCCAGACTAAACCAACAGATACGCAGTATTTT

V: TRBV3-1/TRBV3-2
J: TRBJ1-3
D: NA
size: NA
CDR3: CASSQVGLRSSGNTIYF
DNA: TGTGCCAGCAGCCAAGTAGGACTCCGAAGCTCTGGAAACACCATATATTTT

V: TRBV6-5
J: TRBJ1-2
D: NA
size: NA
CDR3: CASSWGSNYGYTF
DNA: TGTGCCAGCAGCTGGGGGTCTAACTATGGCTACACCTTC

V: TRBV7-9
J: TRBJ1-6
D: TRBD1
size: NA
CDR3: CASSSTGGSNSPLHF
DNA: TGTGCCAGCAGCTCGACAGGGGGCAGTAATTCACCCCTCCACTTT

V: TRBV29-1
J: TRBJ1-6
D: NA
size: NA
CDR3: CSVGGGAGSPLHF
DNA: TGCAGCGTTGGGGGGGGCGCCGGATCACCCCTCCACTTT

V: TRBV11-2
J: TRBJ1-4
D: TRBD1
size: NA
CDR3: CASSRTASQGATNEKLFF
DNA: TGTGCCAGCAGCCGTACGGCCAGCCAGGGGGCCACTAATGAAAAACTGTTTTTT

V: TRBV3-1/TRBV3-2
J: TRBJ1-1
D: NA
size: few
CDR3: CASSQLGGEAFF
DNA: TGTGCCAGCAGCCAACTTGGGGGAGAAGCTTTCTTT

V: TRBV2
J: TRBJ2-6
D: TRBD1
size: NA
CDR3: CASSSGQLSGANVLTF
DNA: TGTGCCAGCAGTTCGGGACAGCTCTCTGGGGCCAACGTCCTGACTTTC

V: TRBV30
J: TRBJ2-5
D: NA
size: NA
CDR3: CAWSPNMRETQYF
DNA: TGTGCCTGGAGCCCCAACATGCGGGAGACCCAGTACTTC

V: TRBV25-1
J: TRBJ1-2
D: NA
size: NA
CDR3: CASSEYGEGLLYGYTF
DNA: TGTGCCAGCAGTGAATACGGGGAAGGGCTCCTTTATGGCTACACCTTC

V: TRBV5-4
J: TRBJ1-3
D: TRBD1
size: once
CDR3: CASSRGTASGNTIYF
DNA: TGTGCCAGCAGCCGGGGGACAGCCTCTGGAAACACCATATATTTT

V: TRBV7-8
J: TRBJ1-2
D: NA
size: NA
CDR3: CASSLGLSEGYTF
DNA: TGTGCCAGCAGCTTAGGCCTATCGGAAGGCTACACCTTC

V: TRBV6-1
J: TRBJ1-2
D: NA
size: NA
CDR3: CASSELYGSYGYTF
DNA: TGTGCCAGCAGTGAACTTTATGGAAGCTATGGCTACACCTTC

V: TRBV14
J: TRBJ1-2
D: NA
size: NA
CDR3: CASSTGVYYGYTF
DNA: TGTGCCAGCAGCACGGGGGTTTACTATGGCTACACCTTC